Following are 26 T cell receptor beta chains from one sample sequenced in a study of blood T cell repertoires in COVID-19. Sequencing used immunoSEQ multiplex PCR; TCRdb keeps in-frame clones, though not all of them. This sample has 320,000 or so clones, with roughly 87% found just once. The sequenced sample consisted of PBMCs or T cells enriched from blood (not recorded which). The receptors derive from a woman in her 30s who had recovered from COVID-19.

CDR3 protein: CASSPQEGSSGNTIYF. The CDR3 DNA reads TGTGCCAGCAGCCCCCAGGAGGGAAGCTCTGGAAACACCATATATTTT. The genes are TRBV9 and TRBJ1-3, with D unclear. The CDR3 length is 16 residues. V dropped 4 bases and J dropped 0 bases, with 14 bases sitting between them. Germline V gene data show CDR1 as SGDLS and CDR2 as YYNGEE. Full variable domain (outside the CDR3, taken from reference TRBV9 and TRBJ1-3): DSGVTQTPKHLITATGQRVTLRCSPRSGDLSVYWYQQSLDQGLQFLIQYYNGEERAKGNILERFSAQQFPDLHSELNLSSLELGDSALYFCASSPQEGSSGNTIYFGEGSWLTVV.

The V call is TRBV28, the J call TRBJ2-1; TRBD2 agrees at 7 bases. The CDR3 is made up of 16 amino acids. Germline lookup yields CDR1 MDHEN and CDR2 SYDVKM. The J segment lost 4 bases and the V segment lost 7 bases, leaving 13 bases of the junction unmatched. The CDR3 protein is CASTDFLAGTYNEQFF. The DNA for the CDR3 is TGTGCCAGCACCGATTTCTTAGCGGGCACATACAATGAGCAGTTCTTC.

This CDR3 reads CASRVAGGADTGELFF. Here the CDR3 DNA reads TGTGCCAGCAGGGTAGCGGGGGGGGCGGACACCGGGGAGCTGTTTTTT. The chain combines TRBV27 with TRBJ2-2; TRBD2 matches at 11 bases. Losses at the gene ends were 6 bases for V and 3 bases for J; bases not matched to a gene: 6. CDR3 length equals 16 residues. In germline, CDR1 is MNHEY, CDR2 SMNVEV (reference sequence).

The chain is built from TRBV25-1 and TRBJ2-7, with 7 bases aligning to TRBD1. CDR3 length: 15 residues. CDR1 MGHDK and CDR2 SYGVNS come from the germline V gene. V lost 3 bases to trimming and J lost 7 bases; unmatched junction nucleotides: 12. Written as DNA, the CDR3 is TGTGCCAGCAGTGACCGGACAGGCTCTTATAGGGAGCAGTACTTC. It specifies CASSDRTGSYREQYF.

Turning to this clone: A read error may produce the germline difference seen at one junction end. The chain couples TRBV7-2 to TRBJ2-2; 7 nucleotides line up with TRBD1. The CDR3 has 15 residues. In germline, CDR1 is SGHTA, CDR2 FQGNSA. Here the CDR3 reads CASTLGGLGTGELFF. In DNA, the CDR3 is TGTGCCAGCACCTTAGGGGGCCTTGGGACCGGGGAGCTGTTTTTT.

The V and J genes are TRBV7-2 and TRBJ2-2; tentatively, D is TRBD1 (6 bases). CDR3 length: 18 residues. Germline V CDR1 and CDR2: SGHTA, FQGNSA. V lost 6 bases and J 5 bases, leaving 25 bases between the germline ends. CDR3 residues: CASSPRAHRGGNTGELFF. The CDR3 DNA reads as TGTGCCAGCAGTCCCCGGGCGCATAGAGGGGGAAATACCGGGGAGCTGTTTTTT.

This chain links TRBV18 with TRBJ2-5, with 7 positions matching TRBD1. J lost 4 bases, V lost 6 bases, and 11 bases had no gene match. CDR1 is KGHSH, CDR2 LQKENI, per germline. The CDR3 is made up of 15 amino acids. The chain's CDR3 is CASSPAETGRETQYF. The CDR3 coding sequence is TGTGCCAGCTCGCCGGCTGAGACAGGGCGAGAGACCCAGTACTTC.

This chain uses TRBV3-1 (or the pseudogene TRBV3-2) with TRBJ1-2; TRBD1 might be the D (6 bases). The germline V and J ends were trimmed by 4 bases and 8 bases, with 23 bases remaining between them. The CDR3 is 16 residues long. Germline loops: CDR1 LGHDT, CDR2 YNNKEL (reference sequence). CDR3 amino acids: CASSPTGLDTTTGYTF. CDR3 nucleotides: TGTGCCAGCAGCCCAACAGGGCTGGACACCACGACCGGCTACACCTTC.

This rearrangement joins TRBV28 to TRBJ1-1; a weak D match, TRBD1 (6 bases). The germline CDR1 and CDR2 sequences are MDHEN and SYDVKM. The CDR3 consists of 16 residues. The V and J ends lost 7 bases and 5 bases respectively, with 23 bases between them. The CDR3 DNA sequence: TGTGCCAGCACGGCGGGGGGACACTCGGGAGGGACTGAAGCTTTCTTT. Protein: CASTAGGHSGGTEAFF.

The J gene is TRBJ2-5, the V gene TRBV3-1 (or the pseudogene TRBV3-2); TRBD2 aligns across 9 bases. Germline CDR1 is LGHDT and CDR2 is YNNKEL (reference sequence). The CDR3 consists of 16 residues. V gave up 0 bases and J gave up 1 base; unmatched junction bases: 3. The CDR3 region is CASSQDSRGGQETQYF. The CDR3 nucleotides are TGTGCCAGCAGCCAAGACTCGCGGGGGGGCCAAGAGACCCAGTACTTC.

V is TRBV14 and J is TRBJ1-2; no firm D call. V was pared by 0 bases and J by 0 bases, with 8 bases between. The germline V gene encodes CDR1 SGHDN and CDR2 FVKESK. The CDR3 covers 15 residues. The DNA for the CDR3 is TGTGCCAGCAGCCAAGAGTTTACAGCTAACTATGGCTACACCTTC. This codes for CASSQEFTANYGYTF.

The chain joins TRBV18 to TRBJ1-6, with 7 positions matching TRBD1. Germline CDR1 is KGHSH and CDR2 is LQKENI. The CDR3 runs to 15 residues. Trimming removed 2 bases from V and 5 bases from J; junction bases left unmatched: 3. CDR3 in amino acids: CASSPKGADNSPLHF. Here the CDR3 DNA reads TGTGCCAGCTCACCAAAGGGGGCTGATAATTCACCCCTCCACTTT.

This chain connects TRBV11-2 to TRBJ2-1; the D gene is possibly TRBD2 (6 bases). V shed 5 bases and J shed 0 bases, with 14 bases lying between them. Germline loops: CDR1 SGHAT, CDR2 FQNNGV. CDR3 size: 16 residues. This chain's CDR3 is CASSTRDWNSYNEQFF. CDR3 nucleotide sequence: TGTGCCAGCAGCACCCGGGACTGGAACTCCTACAATGAGCAGTTCTTC. The full variable domain, its missing parts supplied by reference TRBV11-2 and TRBJ2-1, is EAGVAQSPRYKIIEKRQSVAFWCNPISGHATLYWYQQILGQGPKLLIQFQNNGVVDDSQLPKDRFSAERLKGVDSTLKIQPAKLEDSAVYLCASSTRDWNSYNEQFFGPGTRLTVL.

This chain joins TRBV3-1 (or the pseudogene TRBV3-2) and TRBJ2-5; TRBD1 agrees at 9 bases. The CDR3 has 15 residues. Germline trimming cut 3 bases from V and 4 bases from J; bases unmatched to any gene: 6. Germline V lookup: CDR1 LGHDT, CDR2 YNNKEL (reference sequence). CDR3 nucleotides: TGTGCCAGCAGCCAGGACAGGGGTTTAGGAGAGACCCAGTACTTC. Protein: CASSQDRGLGETQYF.

The J gene is TRBJ2-7, the V gene TRBV27; the D gene is possibly TRBD2 (6 bases). The germline CDR1 and CDR2 sequences are MNHEY and SMNVEV (reference sequence). This CDR3 has 16 residues. Trimming stripped 5 bases from V and 1 base from J, with 18 bases between. In nucleotides, the CDR3 is TGTGCCAGCAGTCCAAGTCTCGGTAGCGGTTCCTACGAGCAGTACTTC. Residues: CASSPSLGSGSYEQYF.

This chain links TRBV6-5 with TRBJ2-7, with D perhaps TRBD1 (6 bases). V lost 6 bases, J lost 3 bases, and 15 bases lay in between. There are 14 residues in the CDR3. CDR1 MNHEY and CDR2 SVGAGI come from the germline V gene. The CDR3 region is CASRGTGYLYEQYF. The CDR3 DNA sequence: TGTGCCAGCAGGGGAACAGGGTACCTCTACGAGCAGTACTTC.

This clone has only one observation. This chain connects TRBV28 to TRBJ1-5, with TRBD1 matching 12 bases. Unmatched junction bases numbered 9, after V lost 8 bases and J lost 1 base. CDR1 and CDR2 from the germline V gene are MDHEN and SYDVKM. This CDR3 region has 17 residues. The CDR3 nucleotides read TGTGCCAGCCGGGGACAGGGGGCGGGGGTAAGCAATCAGCCCCAGCATTTT. It yields the protein CASRGQGAGVSNQPQHF.

This clone occurred a few times. The chain is built from TRBV9 and TRBJ2-1; TRBD2 matches 11 bases. Trimming cost V 0 bases and J 0 bases; bases outside gene matches: 5. The CDR3 contains 18 residues. The V gene's germline CDR1 is SGDLS and CDR2 YYNGEE. The CDR3 DNA reads TGTGCCAGCAGCGTAGAGGCTAGCGGGGGGAGCTCCTACAATGAGCAGTTCTTC. Amino acid sequence: CASSVEASGGSSYNEQFF.

As concerns this clone: Additional DNA sequences in this sample encode the identical CDR3. The chain has TRBV2 and TRBJ2-2; 10 positions agree with TRBD1. V lost 1 base to trimming and J lost 4 bases; unmatched junction nucleotides: 0. Germline V CDR1 and CDR2: SNHLY, FYNNEI. The CDR3 spans 15 residues. The CDR3 DNA is TGTGCCAGCAGTGAAGGGACAGGGGGCACCGGGGAGCTGTTTTTT. Its translation is CASSEGTGGTGELFF.

The J gene is TRBJ2-1, the V gene TRBV9; D perhaps matches TRBD2 (7 bases). The CDR3 extends over 16 amino acids. V was pared by 4 bases and J by 1 base, with 15 bases between. CDR1 and CDR2 (germline): SGDLS, YYNGEE. The CDR3 region is CASSSVGGLSYNEQFF. The CDR3, as DNA: TGTGCCAGCAGCTCAGTCGGGGGGCTTTCCTACAATGAGCAGTTCTTC.

The rearrangement links TRBV6-5 to TRBJ2-3; TRBD2 aligns across 8 bases. Germline V gene lookup returns CDR1 MNHEY and CDR2 SVGAGI. The CDR3 has 14 amino acids. V lost 7 bases, J lost 1 base, and 4 bases stayed unmatched. CDR3 nucleotides: TGTGCCAGCACCTTAGCGGGGCGCACAGATACGCAGTATTTT. Translation: CASTLAGRTDTQYF.

This chain connects TRBV18 to TRBJ2-1; 13 bases line up with TRBD2. Per germline, CDR1 KGHSH and CDR2 LQKENI. Trimming at V came to 7 bases and at J to 9 bases, leaving 12 bases not matched to a gene. The CDR3 extends over 16 amino acids. This chain's CDR3 is CASFRLAGGPLGEQFF. CDR3 DNA sequence: TGTGCCAGCTTCCGACTAGCGGGGGGCCCTCTAGGTGAGCAGTTCTTC.

The chain recombines TRBV4-2 with TRBJ1-1, with 8 bases matching TRBD1. CDR1 is LGHNA and CDR2 is YNFKEQ in the germline V gene. V lost 1 base and J lost 3; bases outside the gene matches: 4. The CDR3 covers 15 residues. CDR3 loop: CASSQAQGGDTEAFF. The CDR3 coding sequence is TGTGCCAGCAGCCAAGCACAGGGGGGGGACACTGAAGCTTTCTTT.

In its sample, this clone was seen a few times. The chain is built from TRBV24-1 and TRBJ2-3; 7 nucleotides agree with TRBD2. With 11 bases clipped from V and 3 bases from J, the junction kept 13 bases outside the gene matches. The CDR3 spans 15 residues. Germline CDR1 is KGHDR and CDR2 is SFDVKD. The CDR3, as DNA: TGTGCCATTTCCCGGGCGGGGGAAGGGACAGATACGCAGTATTTT. Its protein is CAISRAGEGTDTQYF.

The V gene is TRBV5-1, the J gene TRBJ1-1, with TRBD1 identical over 7 bases. The trim removed 3 bases at V and 5 bases at J, leaving 7 bases unmatched. CDR3 length equals 14 residues. Germline CDR1 reads SGHRS; CDR2 reads YFSETQ. CDR3 sequence reads: CASSSRQGRTEAFF. In nucleotides, the CDR3 is TGCGCCAGCAGCTCCCGACAGGGAAGGACTGAAGCTTTCTTT. Full variable domain (remainder filled in from reference TRBV5-1 and TRBJ1-1): KAGVTQTPRYLIKTRGQQVTLSCSPISGHRSVSWYQQTPGQGLQFLFEYFSETQRNKGNFPGRFSGRQFSNSRSEMNVSTLELGDSALYLCASSSRQGRTEAFFGQGTRLTVV.

V gene TRBV9 combines with J gene TRBJ2-1; 10 bases match TRBD2. Per the germline V gene, CDR1 is SGDLS and CDR2 is YYNGEE. Unmatched junction bases numbered 8, after V lost 0 bases and J lost 8 bases. There are 16 residues in the CDR3. In DNA, the CDR3 is TGTGCCAGCAGCGTAGCCAGCGGGGGGGGTTGGGATGAGCAGTTCTTC. It translates to CASSVASGGGWDEQFF.